This record concerns one T cell receptor (beta chain) sequence. Antigen specificity is unknown. A second PCR, run for roughly 7 to 11 cycles, used a sample-barcoded 5' primer plus a J-beta primer mix. In TCRdb, the 5' RACE reads were re-called with MiXCR into one record per CDR3 protein. The top ten clones hold around 40% of a sample with approximately 800,000 distinct CDR3 sequences, 50% to 65% of them seen once. The V segment lost 3 bases and the J segment 4 bases; nucleotides outside the gene matches: 11. Germline CDR1 is DFQATT and CDR2 is SNEGSKA (reference sequence). The CDR3 spans 18 residues. The data stem from a study of blood T cells in healthy people across ages. Study findings and constraints: When set beside aged donors, long-lived donors presented more naive CD4+ cells and higher diversity. When one million T cells were used, diversity estimates were thought to be underestimates.

The sample was blood. The sequence came from an elderly man in good health. The V gene is TRBV20-1, the J gene TRBJ2-3, with TRBD2 matching over 15 bases. The CDR3 DNA reads TGCAGTGCTAGGGAGGGAAGGACTAGCGGGAGGGCCTCAGATACGCAGTATTTT. Amino acid sequence: CSAREGRTSGRASDTQYF.